The clone carrying this TCR beta chain occurred once. The antigen is unknown. This specimen belongs to a study of blood T cells in healthy people across ages. General observations from the study: Higher naive T cell percentage went strongly together with higher TCR beta diversity. Unsorted PBMC material precluded a definitive naive versus antigen-experienced comparison.

It was with a sample-barcoded 5' primer and a J-beta primer mix that a second PCR of roughly 6 to 12 cycles was run. TCRdb re-called the 5' RACE reads through MiXCR, storing one row per CDR3 protein. Of about 1.4 million distinct CDR3 sequences detected, approximately 60% appear once; the ten largest clones hold 6.5% to 8.5%. V trimming: 2 bases; J trimming: 2 bases; junction bases outside the gene matches: 6. The CDR3 length is 15 residues. Germline-derived CDR1 and CDR2 are SGHNT and YENEEA. Sequenced: blood. The chain employs TRBV11-3 and TRBJ2-7, with TRBD1 identical over 7 bases. The source of this sequence is a man between 18 and 35 years old in good health. The CDR3 sequence: CASSLQGTETYEQYF. Written as DNA, the CDR3 is TGTGCCAGCAGCTTACAGGGGACAGAGACCTACGAGCAGTACTTC.